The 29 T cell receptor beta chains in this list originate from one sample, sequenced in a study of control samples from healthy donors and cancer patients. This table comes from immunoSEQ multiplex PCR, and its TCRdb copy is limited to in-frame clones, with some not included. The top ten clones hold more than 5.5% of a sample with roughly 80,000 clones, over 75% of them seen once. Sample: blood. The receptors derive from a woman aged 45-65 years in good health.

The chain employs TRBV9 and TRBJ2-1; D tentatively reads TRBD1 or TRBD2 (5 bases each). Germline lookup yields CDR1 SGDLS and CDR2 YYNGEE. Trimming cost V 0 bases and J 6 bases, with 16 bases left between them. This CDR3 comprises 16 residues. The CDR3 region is CASSVALGVSVNEQFF. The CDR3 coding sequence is TGTGCCAGCAGCGTAGCTTTGGGGGTTTCGGTCAATGAGCAGTTCTTC.

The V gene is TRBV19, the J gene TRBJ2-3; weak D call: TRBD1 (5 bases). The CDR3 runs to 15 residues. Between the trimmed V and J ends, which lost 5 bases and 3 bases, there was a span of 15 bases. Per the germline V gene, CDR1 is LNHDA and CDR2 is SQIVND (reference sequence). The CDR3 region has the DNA TGTGCCAGTAGTCCCGGCAGGGTGGGGACAGATACGCAGTATTTT. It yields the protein CASSPGRVGTDTQYF. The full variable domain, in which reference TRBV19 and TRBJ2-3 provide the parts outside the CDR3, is DGGITQSPKYLFRKEGQNVTLSCEQNLNHDAMYWYRQDPGQGLRLIYYSQIVNDFQKGDIAEGYSVSREKKESFPLTVTSAQKNPTAFYLCASSPGRVGTDTQYFGPGTRLTVL.

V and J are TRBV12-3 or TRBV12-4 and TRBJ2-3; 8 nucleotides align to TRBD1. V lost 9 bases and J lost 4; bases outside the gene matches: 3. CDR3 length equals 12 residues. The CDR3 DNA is TGTGCCAGTCAGGGGGCCGCAGATACGCAGTATTTT. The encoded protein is CASQGAADTQYF.

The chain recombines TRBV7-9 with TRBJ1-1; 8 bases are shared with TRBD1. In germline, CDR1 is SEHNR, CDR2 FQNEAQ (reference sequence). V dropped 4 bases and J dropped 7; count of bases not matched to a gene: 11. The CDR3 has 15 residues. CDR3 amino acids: CASSSGTGKRGEAFF. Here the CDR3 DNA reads TGTGCCAGCAGCTCCGGGACAGGCAAACGGGGTGAAGCTTTCTTT.

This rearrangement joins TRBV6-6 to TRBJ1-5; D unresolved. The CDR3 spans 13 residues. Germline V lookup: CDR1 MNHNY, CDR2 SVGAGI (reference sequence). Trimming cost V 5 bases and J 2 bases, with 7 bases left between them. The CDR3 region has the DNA TGTGCCAGCAGTAAGGACGGCAATCAGCCCCAGCATTTT. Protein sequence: CASSKDGNQPQHF.

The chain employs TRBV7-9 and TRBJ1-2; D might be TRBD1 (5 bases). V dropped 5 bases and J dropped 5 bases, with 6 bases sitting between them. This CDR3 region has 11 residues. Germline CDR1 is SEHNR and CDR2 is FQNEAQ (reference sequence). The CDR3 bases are TGTGCCAGCAGCCCAGGGTATGGCTACACCTTC. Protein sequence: CASSPGYGYTF.

DNA for the CDR3: TGTGCCAGCCGACGGGGCGGGGGCCAGAACACCGGGGAGCTGTTTTTT. Translation gives CASRRGGGQNTGELFF. V is TRBV18 and J is TRBJ2-2, with D perhaps TRBD2 (7 bases). Per germline, CDR1 KGHSH and CDR2 LQKENI. Trimming removed 8 bases from V and 1 base from J, with 17 bases in between. The CDR3 has 16 residues.

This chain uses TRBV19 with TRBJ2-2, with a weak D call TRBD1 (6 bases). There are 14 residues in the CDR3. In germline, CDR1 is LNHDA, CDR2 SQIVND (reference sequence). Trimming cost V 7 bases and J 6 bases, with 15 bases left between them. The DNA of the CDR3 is TGTGCCAGTAATAGGGGGACGTACGCCGGGGAGCTGTTTTTT. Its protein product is CASNRGTYAGELFF. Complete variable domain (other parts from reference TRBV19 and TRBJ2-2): DGGITQSPKYLFRKEGQNVTLSCEQNLNHDAMYWYRQDPGQGLRLIYYSQIVNDFQKGDIAEGYSVSREKKESFPLTVTSAQKNPTAFYLCASNRGTYAGELFFGEGSRLTVL.

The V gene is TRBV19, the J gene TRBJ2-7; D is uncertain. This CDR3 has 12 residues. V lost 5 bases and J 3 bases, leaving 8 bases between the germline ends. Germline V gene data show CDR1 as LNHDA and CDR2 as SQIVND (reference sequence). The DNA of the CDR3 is TGTGCCAGTAGTGGAGACGGCTACGAGCAGTACTTC. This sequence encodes CASSGDGYEQYF.

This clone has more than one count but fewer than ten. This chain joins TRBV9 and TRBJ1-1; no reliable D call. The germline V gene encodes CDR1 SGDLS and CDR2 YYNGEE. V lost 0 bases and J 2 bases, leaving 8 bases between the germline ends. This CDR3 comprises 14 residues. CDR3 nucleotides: TGTGCCAGCAGCGTAGCGGGCGGAAACACTGAAGCTTTCTTT. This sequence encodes CASSVAGGNTEAFF.

The CDR3 DNA is TGTGCCAGTAGGATCCAGGGGCAGTACGGCGAGCAGTACTTC. It codes for CASRIQGQYGEQYF. The V gene is TRBV6-5, the J gene TRBJ2-7; maybe TRBD1 (6 bases). The germline CDR1 and CDR2 sequences are MNHEY and SVGAGI. CDR3 length: 14 residues. The germline V and J ends were trimmed by 9 bases and 6 bases, with 21 bases remaining between them.

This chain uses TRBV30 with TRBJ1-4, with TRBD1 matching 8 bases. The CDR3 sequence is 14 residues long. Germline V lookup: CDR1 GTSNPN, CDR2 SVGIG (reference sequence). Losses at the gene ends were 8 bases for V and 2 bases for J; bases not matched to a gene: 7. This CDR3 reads CALNRGSTNEKLFF. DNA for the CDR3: TGTGCCCTAAACAGGGGGAGCACTAATGAAAAACTGTTTTTT.

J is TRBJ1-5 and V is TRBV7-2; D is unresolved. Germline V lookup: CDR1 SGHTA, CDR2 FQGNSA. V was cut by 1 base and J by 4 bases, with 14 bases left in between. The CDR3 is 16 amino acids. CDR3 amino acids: CASSLVRRTINQPQHF. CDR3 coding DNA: TGTGCCAGCAGCTTAGTAAGGCGGACTATTAATCAGCCCCAGCATTTT.

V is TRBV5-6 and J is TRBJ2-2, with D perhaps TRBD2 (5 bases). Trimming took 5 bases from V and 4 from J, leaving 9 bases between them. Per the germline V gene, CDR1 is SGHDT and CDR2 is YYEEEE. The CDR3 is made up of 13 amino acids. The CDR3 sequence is CASRRAGTGELFF. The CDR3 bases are TGTGCCAGCAGAAGGGCGGGCACCGGGGAGCTGTTTTTT.

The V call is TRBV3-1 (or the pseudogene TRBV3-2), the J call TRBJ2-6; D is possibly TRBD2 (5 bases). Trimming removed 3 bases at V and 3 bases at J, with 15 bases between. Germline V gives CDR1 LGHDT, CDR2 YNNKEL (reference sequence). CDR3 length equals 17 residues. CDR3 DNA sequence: TGTGCCAGCAGCCATACTAGTCTCTCGTTTGGGGCCAACGTCCTGACTTTC. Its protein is CASSHTSLSFGANVLTF.

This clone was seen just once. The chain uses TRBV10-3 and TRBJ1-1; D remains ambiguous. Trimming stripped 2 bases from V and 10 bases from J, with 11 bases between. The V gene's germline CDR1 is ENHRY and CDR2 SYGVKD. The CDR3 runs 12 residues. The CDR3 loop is CAISEPNGPAFF. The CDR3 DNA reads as TGTGCCATCAGTGAGCCCAACGGGCCAGCTTTCTTT.

Written as DNA, the CDR3 is TGTGCCACCAGTGATTCCCGGGACAGGCAAGAGACCCAGTACTTC. Translation: CATSDSRDRQETQYF. The chain joins TRBV24-1 to TRBJ2-5; the match to TRBD1 covers 8 bases. CDR1 and CDR2 (germline): KGHDR, SFDVKD. The CDR3 has 15 amino acids. V shed 2 bases, J shed 2 bases, and the junction held 3 bases outside the gene matches.

Written as DNA, the CDR3 is TGTGCCAGCAGTACATCGGGCACAGATACGCAGTATTTT. This codes for CASSTSGTDTQYF. The chain is built from TRBV12-3 or TRBV12-4 and TRBJ2-3; D not resolved. The V end lost 5 bases, the J end lost 1 base, and 7 bases lay between the germline ends. The CDR3 length is 13 residues.

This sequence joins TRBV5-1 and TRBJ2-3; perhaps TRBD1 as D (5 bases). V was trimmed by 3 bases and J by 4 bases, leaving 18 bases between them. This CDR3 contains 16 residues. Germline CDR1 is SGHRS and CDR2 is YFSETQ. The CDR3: CASSSSGQIGADTQYF. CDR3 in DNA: TGCGCCAGCAGCTCGTCTGGCCAAATAGGGGCAGATACGCAGTATTTT.

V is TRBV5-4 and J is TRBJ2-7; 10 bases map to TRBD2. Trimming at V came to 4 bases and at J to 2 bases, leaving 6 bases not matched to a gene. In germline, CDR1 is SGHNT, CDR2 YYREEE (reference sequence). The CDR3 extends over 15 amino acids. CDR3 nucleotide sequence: TGTGCCAGCAGCCCATTTAGCGGGGGGACCTACGAGCAGTACTTC. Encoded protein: CASSPFSGGTYEQYF.

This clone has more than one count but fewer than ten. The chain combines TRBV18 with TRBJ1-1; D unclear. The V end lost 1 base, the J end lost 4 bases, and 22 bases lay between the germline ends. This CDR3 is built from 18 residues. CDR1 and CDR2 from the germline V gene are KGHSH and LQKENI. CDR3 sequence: CASSPLKNFYGSGTEAFF. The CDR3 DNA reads TGTGCCAGCTCACCACTAAAAAATTTCTACGGGAGCGGCACTGAAGCTTTCTTT.

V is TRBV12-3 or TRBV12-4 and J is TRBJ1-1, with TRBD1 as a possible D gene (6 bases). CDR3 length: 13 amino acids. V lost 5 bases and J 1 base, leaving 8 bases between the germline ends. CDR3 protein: CASSKTGNTEAFF. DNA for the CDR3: TGTGCCAGCAGTAAGACAGGGAACACTGAAGCTTTCTTT.

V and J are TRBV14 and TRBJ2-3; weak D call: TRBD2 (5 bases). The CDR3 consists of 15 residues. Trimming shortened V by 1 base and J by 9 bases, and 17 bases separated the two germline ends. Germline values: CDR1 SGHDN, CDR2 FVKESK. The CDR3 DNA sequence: TGTGCCAGCAGCCAAGGCGGCGAGACAAGAGGGACGCAGTATTTT. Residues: CASSQGGETRGTQYF.

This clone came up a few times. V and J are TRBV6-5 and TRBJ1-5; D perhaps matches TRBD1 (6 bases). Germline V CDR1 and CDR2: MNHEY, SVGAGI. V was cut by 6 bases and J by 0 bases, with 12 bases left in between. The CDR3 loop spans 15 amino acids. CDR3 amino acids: CASRGGLASNQPQHF. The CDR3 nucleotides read TGTGCCAGCAGAGGGGGACTGGCTAGCAATCAGCCCCAGCATTTT.

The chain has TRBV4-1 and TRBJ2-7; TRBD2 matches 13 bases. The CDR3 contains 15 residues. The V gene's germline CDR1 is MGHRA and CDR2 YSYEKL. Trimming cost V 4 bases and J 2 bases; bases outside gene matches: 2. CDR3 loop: CASSRLAGGPYEQYF. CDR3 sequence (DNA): TGCGCCAGCAGCCGACTAGCGGGGGGTCCCTACGAGCAGTACTTC.

The CDR3 nucleotides read TGTGCCATCAGCATACAGGGCCTAGGTTCACCCCTCCACTTT. It yields the protein CAISIQGLGSPLHF. The chain links TRBV10-3 to TRBJ1-6; tentative D call: TRBD1 (6 bases). The germline V gene encodes CDR1 ENHRY and CDR2 SYGVKD. This CDR3 is 14 amino acids long. Trimming cost V 6 bases and J 9 bases, with 15 bases left between them.

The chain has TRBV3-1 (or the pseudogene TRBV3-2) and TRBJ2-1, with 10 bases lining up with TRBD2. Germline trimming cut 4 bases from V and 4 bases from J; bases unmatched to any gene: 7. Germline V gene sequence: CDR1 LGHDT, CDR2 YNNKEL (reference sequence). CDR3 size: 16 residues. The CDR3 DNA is TGTGCCAGCAGCCGGCTAGCGGGGGCCTTTTACAATGAGCAGTTCTTC. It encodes CASSRLAGAFYNEQFF.

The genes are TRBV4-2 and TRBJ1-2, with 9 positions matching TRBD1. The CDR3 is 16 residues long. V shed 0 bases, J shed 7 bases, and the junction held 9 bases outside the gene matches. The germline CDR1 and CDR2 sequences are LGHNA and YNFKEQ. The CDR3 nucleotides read TGTGCCAGCAGCCAAGACTGGGACAGGGCCTGGGGTGGCTACACCTTC. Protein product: CASSQDWDRAWGGYTF.

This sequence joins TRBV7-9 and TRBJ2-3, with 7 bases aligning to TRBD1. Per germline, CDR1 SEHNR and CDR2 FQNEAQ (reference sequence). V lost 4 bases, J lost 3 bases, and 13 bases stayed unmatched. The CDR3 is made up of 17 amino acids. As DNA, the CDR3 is TGTGCCAGCAGCTCACGACAGGGCTCAGAACGTACAGATACGCAGTATTTT. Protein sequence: CASSSRQGSERTDTQYF.